Listed here are 7 T cell receptor beta chains from one sample, sequenced in a study of T-cell memory formation after mild COVID-19. Each CDR3 protein is one row after TCRdb ran MiXCR on the 5' RACE reads. There are some 160,000 distinct CDR3 sequences in the sample; roughly 13% occur only once, and 2.5% to 3.5% lies in the top ten. Sequencing was performed on PBMCs or a T cell subset sorted from them (not recorded which). These receptors came from a man between 18 and 35 years old who had mild COVID-19 (a few samples of this study predate the infection). Cell type and time point are not known.

This clonotype was recorded at least ten times. The chain couples TRBV7-8 to TRBJ2-3; D is unresolved. V gave up 1 base and J gave up 2 bases, with 10 bases separating them. This CDR3 has 15 amino acids. Germline values: CDR1 SGHVS, CDR2 FQNEAQ. The CDR3 nucleotides are TGTGCCAGCAGCTTAGGCGTGGGTTCCACAGATACGCAGTATTTT. It encodes CASSLGVGSTDTQYF.

This CDR3 reads CASRLTGSLGGSAIYF. The CDR3 coding sequence is TGTGCCAGCAGACTGACCGGGAGCCTTGGGGGAAGCGCCATATATTTT. V is TRBV28 and J is TRBJ1-3; D may be TRBD1 (5 bases). The CDR3 has 16 residues. Trimming took off 6 bases at V and 11 bases at J, with 26 bases between the two ends. The germline V gene has CDR1 MDHEN and CDR2 SYDVKM.

The chain couples TRBV7-2 to TRBJ2-7, with 8 bases lining up with TRBD1. Germline CDR1 SGHTA, CDR2 FQGNSA. After removal of 1 base from V and 0 bases from J, the junction contained 2 bases not matched to a gene. CDR3 length equals 15 residues. The CDR3 spells CASSLGTGSSYEQYF. DNA for the CDR3: TGTGCCAGCAGCTTAGGGACAGGGAGCTCCTACGAGCAGTACTTC. Full variable domain (missing parts from reference TRBV7-2 and TRBJ2-7): GAGVSQSPSNKVTEKGKDVELRCDPISGHTALYWYRQSLGQGLEFLIYFQGNSAPDKSGLPSDRFSAERTGGSVSTLTIQRTQQEDSAVYLCASSLGTGSSYEQYFGPGTRLTVT.

This clonotype has a handful of counts. The chain links TRBV5-6 to TRBJ2-3; 10 bases fit TRBD2. The CDR3 length is 14 residues. V shed 5 bases and J 2 bases; nucleotides not matched to a gene: 2. The germline V gene has CDR1 SGHDT and CDR2 YYEEEE. CDR3 DNA: TGTGCCAGCAGTACTAGCGGGGCCACAGATACGCAGTATTTT. It specifies CASSTSGATDTQYF.

The chain combines TRBV18 with TRBJ2-6; D not resolved. The germline V and J ends were trimmed by 3 bases and 2 bases, with 5 bases remaining between them. Germline V gene sequence: CDR1 KGHSH, CDR2 LQKENI. CDR3 length: 14 amino acids. CDR3: CASSPPPGANVLTF. DNA for the CDR3: TGTGCCAGCTCACCTCCCCCTGGGGCCAACGTCCTGACTTTC.

The chain has TRBV12-3 or TRBV12-4 and TRBJ2-5; 10 bases are a match to TRBD1. V gave up 6 bases and J gave up 5 bases; unmatched junction bases: 9. This CDR3 is 15 amino acids long. CDR3 region: CASSGRTGGRETQYF. The CDR3 coding sequence is TGTGCCAGCAGCGGACGGACAGGGGGTCGGGAGACCCAGTACTTC.

This clonotype appeared once. V usage is TRBV24-1 and J usage is TRBJ1-2, with D uncertain. The CDR3 consists of 14 residues. V shed 3 bases and J shed 2 bases, with 9 bases lying between them. Germline values: CDR1 KGHDR, CDR2 SFDVKD. CDR3 loop: CATSDPGGNYGYTF. CDR3 nucleotide sequence: TGTGCCACCAGTGATCCGGGAGGGAACTATGGCTACACCTTC.